This TCR beta chain is drawn from a study of cytomegalovirus exposure and HLA in healthy donors (dated by TCRdb to about 2017). Study-wide context: An earlier analysis of 550 to 700 of the donors reported 250 to 350 Gb of sequence data and some 120 million unique TCR beta sequences from some 180 million T cells. An early release covering over 500 HLA-typed donors comprised around 300 gigabases of sequencing data and tens of millions of unique TCR sequences. Among the approximately 420 genotyped donors, more than 70% belonged to the genetic ancestry cluster associated with self-reported Caucasian donors. The study was designed to test whether signatures of past pathogen exposure could be identified by cataloging public T cell receptors. The study used immunosequencing to profile the T cell repertoires of 600 to 850 subjects and linked those repertoires to cytomegalovirus serostatus. In addition to the first cohort of 666 subjects, a separate validation cohort of 120 different subjects was used. The study combined high-throughput TCR immunosequencing, statistical association of individual TCRs with disease status, and machine learning to predict cytomegalovirus infection status. To study patterns of TCR occurrence, a later analysis re-analyzed previously published TCR beta repertoires from around 700 donors and added high-resolution HLA genotyping. In the later analysis, no new phenotypic data were used to find candidate immune exposures; instead, reliance was placed on TCR beta sequences and their occurrence across donors. To decide whether each TCR beta V gene segment behaved as functional or pseudogenic, an earlier analysis of approximately 600 of the donors relied on high-throughput TCR beta sequencing. Donor age, sex, ethnicity and CMV serostatus were compiled together with the repertoire data. In a later genetic analysis, genome-wide SNP genotypes for about 65% of the roughly 670 donors were used, and that subset was treated as a discovery cohort. All discovery cohort repertoires had been generated on a single sequencing platform. HLA typing covered class I and class II loci at four-digit resolution. The number of typed donors differed by locus: about 620-630 for A, B, C, DRB1 and DQB1; 500 to 550 for DQA1; fewer than 610 for DPA1; and 400 to 480 for DPB1. Roughly 5 DR-DQ haplotypes were handled as single units for association and clustering, since linkage in the cohort was strong. Among several hundred genotyped donors of the cohort, an average of approximately 240,000 unique TCR beta nucleotide sequences was sequenced per donor, of which 15% to 20% were non-productive. The investigation overall reported the following: The study listed over 150 TCR beta chains as associated with cytomegalovirus. At a false discovery rate of 0.05, a later analysis linked around 15,000 TCR beta sequences to specific HLA alleles. This cohort had only TCR beta chains sequenced, and the lack of alpha or paired-chain data limited which features could be detected. A further reported finding was that TCR beta sequences accurately predicted the HLA-A and HLA-B alleles for most subjects in the first cohort. A group of highly shared sequence variants was considered likely to be a technical artifact of the sequencing pipeline. In a later genetic analysis, fewer N-insertions in productive TCRs were reported among donors in an Asian-associated ancestry cluster than the roughly 670-donor mean. About 17 rarely observed V segments, including chromosome 9 orphons, were excluded from the earlier analysis of some 590 of the donors because counts were too low. In vitro tests confirmed that a few of the cytomegalovirus-associated TCR beta chains recognize cytomegalovirus antigens. According to a later analysis, parvovirus B19, influenza, CMV and Epstein-Barr virus appeared linked to several top co-occurrence clusters. Correlated functional status among segregating V segments might be attributable to linkage disequilibrium, but an unknown experimental factor could not be ruled out. Because some donors lacked HLA typing at each locus, the association tests relied only on the typed subset. The classifier was reported to diagnose cytomegalovirus status with high specificity and sensitivity in both the original and validation cohorts. In an earlier analysis of roughly 500 of the donors, most TCR beta V segments appeared in productive rearrangements about 87% or about 30% of the time, broadly matching IMGT annotations. The only immune exposure information available for the cohort was CMV serostatus. The authors suggested that the approach could potentially be generalized to other disease states and immunological phenotypes. In a later analysis, HLA-associated TCR beta chains showed more clonal expansion and lower generation probabilities than non-associated chains that were equally common. A later genetic analysis associated a missense DCLRE1C variant with V-gene and J-gene trimming of TCR beta chains, and an independent cohort replicated the association. Some IMGT-functional V segments, including TRBV6-2 and TRBV6-3, could not be told apart with the 87-base-pair reads, so those segments were excluded. In a later analysis, most CMV-associated TCR beta chains were found to appear HLA-restricted, with HLA associations seemingly driven largely by CMV exposure. Roughly uniform sequencing depth across donors was assumed in presence/absence analyses, although this assumption may not hold. A later analysis found that TCR association rates varied across HLA loci, with DRB1 alleles showing the most associated TCRs and HLA-C alleles the fewest. Across donors, most TCR sequences were observed very rarely, whereas some public TCRs were present in many individuals. Strong co-occurrence of HLA alleles, especially DR and DQ, made assigning TCR associations to individual alleles difficult.

Here V drops 4 bases and J drops 8 bases, and the junction holds 7 bases not matched to any gene. From its cysteine to its phenylalanine, the CDR3 spans 14 amino acids. Of the read, only the CDR3 DNA is kept; its 42 bases are in frame from base 1. For CDR1 and CDR2, the germline V gene (reference sequence) lists SGHNT and YYREEE. This clone came up many times. Its antigen is still unknown. Within one base of it there is no much larger clone, and no base qualities were kept. In total, roughly 710 healthy bone marrow donors made up the cohort. At the time of sampling, every cohort member was nominally healthy, though immune exposures that went unrecorded were likely present. The donor tested CMV seropositive and was one of the 289 seropositive cohort members. A peripheral blood sample was provided by each donor, and peripheral blood mononuclear cells were used for TCR beta sequencing. Genomic DNA was extracted from the blood cell samples with the Qiagen DNeasy Blood Extraction Kit.

The method behind the library was the immunoSEQ multiplex PCR assay. For the multiplex PCR, a mixture combining 60 forward primers for TCR Vbeta segments and 13 reverse primers for TCR Jbeta segments was used. A multiplex PCR assay on genomic DNA amplified the CDR3 region of rearranged TCR beta genes. Amplified TCR beta libraries were sequenced as 87-base-pair reads on the Illumina HiSeq System. Per the original workflow: Across the 670 or so repertoires, a later analysis counted 75 million to 90 million unique TCR beta chains, around 10 million of which were shared by at least two donors. A nearest-neighbor algorithm error-corrected the raw reads and collapsed the reads into unique sequences, merging closely related sequences to remove PCR and sequencing errors. CDR3 sequences were aligned to IMGT reference sequences to assign V, D and J gene segments. For a sequence to be retained, a match of at least six nucleotides was required to both a V gene segment and a J gene segment. Rearrangements were classified as productive when the CDR3 lacked stop codons and remained in frame with V and J, and all other rearrangements were classified as non-productive. Following IMGT convention, CDR3 was defined as the stretch from the second conserved V-encoded cysteine to the conserved J-encoded phenylalanine. The earlier analysis of approximately 500 of the donors excluded sequences that lacked an unambiguous match to a single V gene segment. In an earlier analysis of 450 to 750 of the donors, a V segment was called functional when productive rearrangements were above 56.7%, and segregating when the standard deviation between donors exceeded 5%. To diagnose cytomegalovirus status from the catalog of TCR beta chain sequences, a statistical classification framework was built. V and J gene assignment, in a later analysis, came from comparing TCR nucleotide sequences with IMGT/GENE-DB human TR gene sequences. Using the TCRdist pipeline, a later analysis assigned CDR3 sequences along with most-parsimonious VDJ recombination scenarios. In a later analysis, each TCR beta chain was defined by its CDR3 amino acid sequence together with its V-gene family, and reads lacking a unique V-gene family were excluded. In a later analysis, 450 to 600 highly shared, low-generation-probability nucleotide sequences were removed to address suspected cross-contamination and a sequencing artifact. A later analysis calculated a clonal expansion index for each public chain from normalized within-repertoire ranks of inferred template counts. In a later analysis, generation probabilities were computed with a VDJ recombination model fitted to out-of-frame rearrangements, and the resulting probabilities were checked against IGoR. In a later analysis, hypergeometric tests were used to score TCR-TCR, TCR-HLA and TCR-CMV co-occurrence, with a repertoire-size bias correction applied to TCR pairs. False discovery rates were estimated in a later analysis by permuting HLA or CMV assignments 20 times. In a later analysis, co-occurring TCRs were grouped using DBSCAN, with TCRdist sequence similarity added in when clustering inside HLA-allele-positive subsets. For co-occurrence clustering, repertoires with fewer than 30,000 or more than 120,000 public chains were excluded, along with 5 or 6 repertoires with anomalous nucleotide sharing. TCRdb retrieved this table from immuneACCESS and kept in-frame rearrangements only. Not all clones are present; in checked studies, unresolved V genes account for under half, and no reason is known for the remainder. Clone size and V and J calls were adopted from that table, with D and trimming inferred from the DNA. This sample lists 130,000 or so clones; around 67% were detected once. Roughly 2% of the sample is in the top ten clones.

The chain is made from TRBV5-4 and TRBJ2-4, with 9 middle bases fitting TRBD1. Input material: PBMCs. The receptor was isolated from a woman in her forties in good health and CMV-seropositive. The CDR3 region: CASSLTGGEDIQYF. The nucleotides are TGTGCCAGCAGCCTGACAGGGGGAGAAGACATTCAGTACTTC. With all but the CDR3 taken from the reference TRBV5-4 and TRBJ2-4 genes, the full variable domain is: ETGVTQSPTHLIKTRGQQVTLRCSSQSGHNTVSWYQQALGQGPQFIFQYYREEENGRGNFPPRFSGLQFPNYSSELNVNALELDDSALYLCASSLTGGEDIQYFGAGTRLSVL.